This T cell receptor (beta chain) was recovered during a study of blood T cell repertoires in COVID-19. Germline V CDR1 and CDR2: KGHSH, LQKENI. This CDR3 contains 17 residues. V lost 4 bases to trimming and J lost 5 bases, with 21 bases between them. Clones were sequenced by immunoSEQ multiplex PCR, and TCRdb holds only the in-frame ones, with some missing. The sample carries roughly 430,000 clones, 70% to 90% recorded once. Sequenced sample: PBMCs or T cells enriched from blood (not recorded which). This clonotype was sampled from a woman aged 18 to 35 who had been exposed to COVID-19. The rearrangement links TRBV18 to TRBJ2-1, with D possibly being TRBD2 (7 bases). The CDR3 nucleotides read TGTGCCAGCTCACAACGACGGGGGGCAGGGCCCGACAATGAGCAGTTCTTC. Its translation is CASSQRRGAGPDNEQFF.